This passage covers 24 T cell receptor beta chains from one sample sequenced in a study of T cell changes during pregnancy in multiple sclerosis. Produced via immunoSEQ multiplex PCR; TCRdb's table is partial and in-frame only. Here the sample spans around 100,000 clones, 90% to 95% being singletons. The source was peripheral blood, collected before pregnancy. The receptors here all came from a female donor with multiple sclerosis, enrolled in a pregnancy study.

CDR3 sequence (DNA): TGTGCGTGGTCGGGGGGCCGTAACACTGAAGCTTTCTTT. This translates into CAWSGGRNTEAFF. The chain carries TRBV30 and TRBJ1-1; D possibly corresponds to TRBD1 (6 bases). CDR1 is GTSNPN and CDR2 is SVGIG in the germline V gene (reference sequence). This CDR3 has 13 residues.

The genes are TRBV7-2 and TRBJ2-7; 7 positions agree with TRBD1. The length of the CDR3 is 14 residues. Germline V CDR1 and CDR2: SGHTA, FQGNSA. V shed 2 bases, J shed 3 bases, and the junction held 4 bases outside the gene matches. The CDR3 reads CASSLRGTDYEQYF. DNA for the CDR3: TGTGCCAGCAGCTTAAGGGGGACAGACTACGAGCAGTACTTC.

The chain carries TRBV18 and TRBJ2-7, with TRBD2 identical over 9 bases. V was clipped by 2 bases and J by 9 bases; unmatched bases: 14. The CDR3 length is 16 residues. The V gene's germline CDR1 is KGHSH and CDR2 LQKENI. CDR3 in amino acids: CASSPRTSDSLRGQYF. In DNA, the CDR3 is TGTGCCAGCTCACCAAGGACTAGCGATTCTCTACGAGGGCAGTACTTC.

The V gene is TRBV5-5, the J gene TRBJ2-7, with 7 bases that match TRBD1. This CDR3 comprises 14 residues. V lost 2 bases, J lost 5 bases, and 7 bases stayed unmatched. Germline V gives CDR1 SGHKS, CDR2 YYEKEE (reference sequence). The CDR3 DNA reads TGTGCCAGCAGCTTATACGACAGGGACGACGAGCAGTACTTC. It encodes CASSLYDRDDEQYF. Together with reference TRBV5-5 and TRBJ2-7, the CDR3 gives the full variable domain: DAGVTQSPTHLIKTRGQQVTLRCSPISGHKSVSWYQQVLGQGPQFIFQYYEKEERGRGNFPDRFSARQFPNYSSELNVNALLLGDSALYLCASSLYDRDDEQYFGPGTRLTVT.

The J gene is TRBJ1-5, the V gene TRBV30; 8 nucleotides agree with TRBD1. The ends lost 3 bases at V and 3 bases at J; junction bases unmatched: 4. The CDR3 sequence is 14 residues long. CDR1 is GTSNPN, CDR2 SVGIG, per germline (reference sequence). The CDR3 reads CAWSRGPANQPQHF. The CDR3 DNA reads TGTGCCTGGAGCAGGGGGCCCGCCAATCAGCCCCAGCATTTT.

The V and J genes are TRBV5-4 and TRBJ1-1; maybe TRBD1 (6 bases). Looked up from germline, CDR1 is SGHNT and CDR2 is YYREEE (reference sequence). V was shortened by 2 bases and J by 0 bases, with 11 bases between the two germline ends. CDR3 length equals 15 residues. CDR3 DNA sequence: TGTGCCAGCAGCTTTAAGACAGGTTTGAACACTGAAGCTTTCTTT. Translation gives CASSFKTGLNTEAFF.

CDR3 residues: CASSGQGTGELFF. Here the CDR3 DNA reads TGTGCCAGCAGCGGACAGGGGACCGGGGAGCTGTTTTTT. The J gene is TRBJ2-2, the V gene TRBV9, with TRBD1 identical over 8 bases. The CDR3 loop spans 13 amino acids. V dropped 3 bases and J dropped 5; count of bases not matched to a gene: 0. In germline, CDR1 is SGDLS, CDR2 YYNGEE.

J is TRBJ2-4 and V is TRBV27, with a possible D match to TRBD2 (6 bases). CDR3 length: 15 residues. Germline V gives CDR1 MNHEY, CDR2 SMNVEV (reference sequence). Deletions cut 0 bases from V and 6 bases from J, with 12 bases between. The CDR3 reads CASSLSWRGANIQYF. DNA for the CDR3: TGTGCCAGCAGTTTATCGTGGAGGGGAGCAAACATTCAGTACTTC.

This rearrangement joins TRBV5-1 to TRBJ2-5; maybe TRBD1 (7 bases). V lost 5 bases and J lost 4, with 18 bases in between. The CDR3 is 15 residues long. Per germline, CDR1 SGHRS and CDR2 YFSETQ. The CDR3 DNA reads as TGCGCCAGCAGTCCCGCGGGGACAGCTCGAGAGACCCAGTACTTC. It is translated as CASSPAGTARETQYF.

The V gene is TRBV7-7, the J gene TRBJ2-5, with 9 bases matching TRBD1. The length of the CDR3 is 18 residues. Looked up from germline, CDR1 is SSHAT and CDR2 is FNYEAQ (reference sequence). The V and J ends lost 4 bases and 0 bases, in that order; junction bases with no gene match: 12. The CDR3 loop reads CASSSGQGSLPYQETQYF. The DNA for the CDR3 is TGTGCCAGCAGCTCGGGACAGGGAAGTCTTCCGTACCAAGAGACCCAGTACTTC.

Note on this clone: At the DNA level, this CDR3 is encoded by other sequences in the same sample as well. V gene TRBV30 combines with J gene TRBJ1-5; D gene unclear. Germline values: CDR1 GTSNPN, CDR2 SVGIG (reference sequence). Trimming stripped 1 base from V and 3 bases from J, with 7 bases between. The CDR3 contains 13 residues. The CDR3 loop is CAWSGGDNQPQHF. CDR3 sequence (DNA): TGTGCCTGGAGTGGCGGGGACAATCAGCCCCAGCATTTT. The complete variable domain, with remaining parts taken from reference TRBV30 and TRBJ1-5, reads SQTIHQWPATLVQPVGSPLSLECTVEGTSNPNLYWYRQAAGRGLQLLFYSVGIGQISSEVPQNLSASRPQDRQFILSSKKLLLSDSGFYLCAWSGGDNQPQHFGDGTRLSIL.

The rearrangement links TRBV18 to TRBJ2-5; 8 nucleotides align to TRBD1. Trimming at V came to 3 bases and at J to 3 bases, leaving 3 bases not matched to a gene. The CDR3 spans 14 residues. Germline CDR1 KGHSH, CDR2 LQKENI. The DNA of the CDR3 is TGTGCCAGCTCACCCGGGACAGGTGAAGAGACCCAGTACTTC. Its translation is CASSPGTGEETQYF.

This chain joins TRBV2 and TRBJ1-5; D is ambiguous. The germline CDR1 and CDR2 sequences are SNHLY and FYNNEI. This CDR3 region has 15 residues. Trimming removed 8 bases from V and 0 bases from J, with 14 bases in between. For the CDR3, the DNA is TGTGCCAGCGCCCTCACAGTAGGTAGCAATCAGCCCCAGCATTTT. As protein: CASALTVGSNQPQHF.

This chain links TRBV11-2 with TRBJ1-1; D perhaps matches TRBD1 (5 bases). V was trimmed by 5 bases and J by 5 bases, leaving 15 bases between them. CDR1 is SGHAT, CDR2 FQNNGV, per germline. The CDR3 is 14 residues long. The CDR3 DNA is TGTGCCAGCAGCCCCCGGTCGGGGGGAACTGAAGCTTTCTTT. This translates into CASSPRSGGTEAFF.

The rearrangement links TRBV5-1 to TRBJ1-2; unclear D gene. Trimming removed 0 bases from V and 0 bases from J, with 9 bases in between. The CDR3 is 15 residues long. Germline values: CDR1 SGHRS, CDR2 YFSETQ. The CDR3 region has the DNA TGCGCCAGCAGCTTGGCCCCAGGAACTAACTATGGCTACACCTTC. Its protein is CASSLAPGTNYGYTF.

The gene calls are TRBV6-6 and TRBJ2-3; a weak D match, TRBD1 (6 bases). Trimming took 0 bases from V and 2 from J, leaving 12 bases between them. Per the germline V gene, CDR1 is MNHNY and CDR2 is SVGAGI (reference sequence). The CDR3 covers 16 residues. The CDR3 sequence: CASSYSSQGSTDTQYF. The CDR3 DNA reads as TGTGCCAGCAGTTACTCGTCACAGGGATCCACAGATACGCAGTATTTT.

The rearrangement links TRBV12-5 to TRBJ1-1; 8 bases map to TRBD1. Germline V gives CDR1 LGHNT, CDR2 FRNRAP. The J segment lost 7 bases and the V segment lost 2 bases, leaving 6 bases of the junction unmatched. The CDR3 consists of 14 residues. The CDR3 coding sequence is TGTGCTAGTGGTTTGAACAGGGGGATAAATGAAGCTTTCTTT. Translating gives CASGLNRGINEAFF. The full variable domain, in which reference TRBV12-5 and TRBJ1-1 provide the parts outside the CDR3, is DARVTQTPRHKVTEMGQEVTMRCQPILGHNTVFWYRQTMMQGLELLAYFRNRAPLDDSGMPKDRFSAEMPDATLATLKIQPSEPRDSAVYFCASGLNRGINEAFFGQGTRLTVV.

The V gene is TRBV20-1, the J gene TRBJ2-7, with TRBD2 as a possible D gene (7 bases). The germline gives CDR1 DFQATT, CDR2 SNEGSKA (reference sequence). The CDR3 extends over 10 amino acids. V shed 6 bases and J shed 6 bases, with 9 bases lying between them. As DNA, the CDR3 is TGCAGTGCCGGGGGGCTCGAGCAGTACTTC. It is translated as CSAGGLEQYF.

This clone was counted a few times. The V call is TRBV10-3, the J call TRBJ2-7, with a weak D call TRBD1 (6 bases). The CDR3 extends over 13 amino acids. The germline CDR1 and CDR2 sequences are ENHRY and SYGVKD. Trimming shortened V by 2 bases and J by 3 bases, and 8 bases separated the two germline ends. CDR3 nucleotides: TGTGCCATCAGTGAGACAGGGTACTACGAGCAGTACTTC. It is translated as CAISETGYYEQYF.

This clone showed up just once. CDR3 in amino acids: CASRPGTGLYGYTF. The CDR3 DNA follows: TGTGCCAGCAGGCCCGGGACAGGGTTATATGGCTACACCTTC. The rearrangement uses TRBV27 and TRBJ1-2; 9 bases map to TRBD1. This CDR3 contains 14 residues. Germline assignment: CDR1 MNHEY and CDR2 SMNVEV (reference sequence). Trimming removed 6 bases from V and 5 bases from J; junction bases left unmatched: 7.

This clone showed up just once. CDR3 in DNA: TGTGCCAGTAGCCCCTCTCTTCGGGGGGAGACCCAGTACTTC. It yields the protein CASSPSLRGETQYF. The chain recombines TRBV19 with TRBJ2-5; D possibly corresponds to TRBD2 (6 bases). The CDR3 runs 14 residues. V dropped 6 bases and J dropped 5 bases, with 16 bases sitting between them. Germline V lookup: CDR1 LNHDA, CDR2 SQIVND (reference sequence).

The chain joins TRBV27 to TRBJ2-3; no firm D call. Deletions cut 2 bases from V and 2 bases from J, with 8 bases between. CDR3 size: 14 residues. Germline V lookup: CDR1 MNHEY, CDR2 SMNVEV (reference sequence). Written as DNA, the CDR3 is TGTGCCAGCAGTTTAATAGATCCCACAGATACGCAGTATTTT. Its translation is CASSLIDPTDTQYF.

V gene TRBV7-9 combines with J gene TRBJ1-1; the D gene is possibly TRBD1 (5 bases). The V end lost 2 bases, the J end lost 4 bases, and 11 bases lay between the germline ends. This CDR3 contains 14 residues. CDR1 is SEHNR, CDR2 FQNEAQ, per germline (reference sequence). The CDR3 loop reads CASSLLQGSTEAFF. The CDR3 DNA follows: TGTGCCAGCAGCTTACTTCAGGGAAGCACTGAAGCTTTCTTT.

Only one count was recorded for this clone. V and J are TRBV7-9 and TRBJ1-1; D is possibly TRBD1 (6 bases). There are 15 residues in the CDR3. The V end was cut by 5 bases, the J end by 7 bases, with 20 bases between. CDR1 is SEHNR and CDR2 is FQNEAQ in the germline V gene (reference sequence). The CDR3 reads CASSPARGFRGEAFF. CDR3 nucleotide sequence: TGTGCCAGCAGCCCAGCGAGGGGGTTTCGCGGTGAAGCTTTCTTT. Full variable domain (rest looked up from reference TRBV7-9 and TRBJ1-1): DTGVSQNPRHKITKRGQNVTFRCDPISEHNRLYWYRQTLGQGPEFLTYFQNEAQLEKSRLLSDRFSAERPKGSFSTLEIQRTEQGDSAMYLCASSPARGFRGEAFFGQGTRLTVV.